A single TCR beta chain is shown here with its context. This entry is derived from a study of blood T cell repertoires in COVID-19. Profiled with immunoSEQ multiplex PCR; TCRdb holds only in-frame clones, not every one. The data hold fewer than 75,000 clones, with approximately 86% observed a single time. V dropped 0 bases and J dropped 6; count of bases not matched to a gene: 4. The CDR3 sequence is 14 residues long. The germline V gene encodes CDR1 ENHRY and CDR2 SYGVKD. The specimen sequenced was peripheral blood. The chain uses TRBV10-3 and TRBJ1-2; TRBD1 aligns across 7 bases. This receptor was obtained from a man in his forties or fifties with active COVID-19. Here the CDR3 reads CAISESTGYDGYTF. The CDR3, as DNA: TGTGCCATCAGTGAGTCGACAGGGTACGATGGCTACACCTTC.